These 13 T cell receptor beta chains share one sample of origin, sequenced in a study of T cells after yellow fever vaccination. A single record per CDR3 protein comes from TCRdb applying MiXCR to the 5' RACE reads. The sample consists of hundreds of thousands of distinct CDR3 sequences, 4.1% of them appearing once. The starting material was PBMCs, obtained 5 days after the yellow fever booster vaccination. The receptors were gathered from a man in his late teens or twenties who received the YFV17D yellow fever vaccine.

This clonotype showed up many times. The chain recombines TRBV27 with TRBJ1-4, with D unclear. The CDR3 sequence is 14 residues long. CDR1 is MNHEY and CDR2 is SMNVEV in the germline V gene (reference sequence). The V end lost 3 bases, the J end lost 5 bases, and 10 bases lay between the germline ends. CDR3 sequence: CASSFSGVNEKLFF. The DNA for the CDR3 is TGTGCCAGCAGTTTTTCGGGAGTGAATGAAAAACTGTTTTTT. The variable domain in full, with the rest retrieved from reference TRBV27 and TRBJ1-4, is EAQVTQNPRYLITVTGKKLTVTCSQNMNHEYMSWYRQDPGLGLRQIYYSMNVEVTDKGDVPEGYKVSRKEKRNFPLILESPSPNQTSLYFCASSFSGVNEKLFFGSGTQLSVL.

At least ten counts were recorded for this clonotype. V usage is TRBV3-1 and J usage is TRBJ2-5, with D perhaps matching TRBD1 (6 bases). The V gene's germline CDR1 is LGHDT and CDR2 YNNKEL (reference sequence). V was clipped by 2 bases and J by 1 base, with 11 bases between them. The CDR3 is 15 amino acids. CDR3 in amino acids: CASSQFQGPQETQYF. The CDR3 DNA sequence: TGTGCCAGCAGCCAATTCCAGGGGCCCCAAGAGACCCAGTACTTC.

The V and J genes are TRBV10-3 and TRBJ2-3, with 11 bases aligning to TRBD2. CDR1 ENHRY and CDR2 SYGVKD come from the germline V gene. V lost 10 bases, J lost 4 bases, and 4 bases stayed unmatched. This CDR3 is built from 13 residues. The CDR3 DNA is TGTGCCACTTCTAGCGGGGGGCCAGATACGCAGTATTTT. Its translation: CATSSGGPDTQYF.

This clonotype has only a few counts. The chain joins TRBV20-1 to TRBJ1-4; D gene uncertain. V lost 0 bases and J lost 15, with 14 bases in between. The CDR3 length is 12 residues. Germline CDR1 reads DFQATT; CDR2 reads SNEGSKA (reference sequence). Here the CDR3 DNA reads TGCAGTGCTAGAGATCCGGCTAGTCTAATGTTTTTT. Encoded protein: CSARDPASLMFF.

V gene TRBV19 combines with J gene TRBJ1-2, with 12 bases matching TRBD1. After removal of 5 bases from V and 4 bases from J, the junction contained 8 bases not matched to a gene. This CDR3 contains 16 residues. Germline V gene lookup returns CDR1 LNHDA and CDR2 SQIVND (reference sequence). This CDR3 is CASSHRDRGQPYGYTF. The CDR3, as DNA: TGTGCCAGTAGTCACCGGGACAGGGGGCAACCCTATGGCTACACCTTC.

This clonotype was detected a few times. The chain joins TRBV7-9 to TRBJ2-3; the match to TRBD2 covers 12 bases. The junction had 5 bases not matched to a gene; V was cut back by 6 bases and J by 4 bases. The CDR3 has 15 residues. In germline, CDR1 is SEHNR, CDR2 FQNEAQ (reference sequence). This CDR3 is CASRLAGGPPDTQYF. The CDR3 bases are TGTGCCAGCAGGCTAGCGGGGGGGCCTCCAGATACGCAGTATTTT. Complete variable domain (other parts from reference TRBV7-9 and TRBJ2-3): DTGVSQNPRHKITKRGQNVTFRCDPISEHNRLYWYRQTLGQGPEFLTYFQNEAQLEKSRLLSDRFSAERPKGSFSTLEIQRTEQGDSAMYLCASRLAGGPPDTQYFGPGTRLTVL.

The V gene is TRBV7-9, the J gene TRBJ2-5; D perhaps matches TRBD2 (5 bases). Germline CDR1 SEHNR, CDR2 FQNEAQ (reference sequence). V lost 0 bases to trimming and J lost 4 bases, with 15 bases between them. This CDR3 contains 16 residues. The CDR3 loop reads CASSLASQARGETQYF. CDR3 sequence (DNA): TGTGCCAGCAGCTTAGCGTCGCAGGCCCGGGGAGAGACCCAGTACTTC.

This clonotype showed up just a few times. The CDR3 spells CASLHQGQPQHF. The CDR3 nucleotides read TGTGCCAGCCTTCACCAGGGACAGCCCCAGCATTTT. This chain links TRBV28 with TRBJ1-5; a possible D gene is TRBD1 (5 bases). V lost 8 bases and J lost 7, with 12 bases in between. The CDR3 loop spans 12 amino acids. Looked up from germline, CDR1 is MDHEN and CDR2 is SYDVKM.

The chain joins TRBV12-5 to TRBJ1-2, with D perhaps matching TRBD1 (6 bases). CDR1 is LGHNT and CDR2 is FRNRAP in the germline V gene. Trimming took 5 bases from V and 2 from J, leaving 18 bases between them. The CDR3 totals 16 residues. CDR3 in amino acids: CASGHNQGRLNYGYTF. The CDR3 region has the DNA TGTGCTAGTGGTCATAATCAGGGGCGGTTGAACTATGGCTACACCTTC.

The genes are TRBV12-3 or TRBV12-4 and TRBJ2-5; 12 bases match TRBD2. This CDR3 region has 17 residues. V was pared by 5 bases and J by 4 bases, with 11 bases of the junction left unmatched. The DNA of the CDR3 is TGTGCCAGCAGTCGCCAGACTAGCGGGGGAGGAGGAGAGACCCAGTACTTC. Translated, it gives CASSRQTSGGGGETQYF.

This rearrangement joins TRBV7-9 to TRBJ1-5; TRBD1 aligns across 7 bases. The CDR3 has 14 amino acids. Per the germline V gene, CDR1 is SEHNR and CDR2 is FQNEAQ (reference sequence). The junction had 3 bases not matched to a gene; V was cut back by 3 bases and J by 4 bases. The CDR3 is CASSLETGNQPQHF. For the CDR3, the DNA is TGTGCCAGCAGCTTGGAGACAGGGAATCAGCCCCAGCATTTT.

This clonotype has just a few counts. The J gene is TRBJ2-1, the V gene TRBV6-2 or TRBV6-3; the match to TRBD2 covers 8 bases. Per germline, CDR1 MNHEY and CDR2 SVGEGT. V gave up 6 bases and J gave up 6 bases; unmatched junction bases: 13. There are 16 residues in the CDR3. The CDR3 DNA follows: TGTGCCAGCAGAATCCGAGGGAGCGGGGGATCCAATGAGCAGTTCTTC. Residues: CASRIRGSGGSNEQFF.

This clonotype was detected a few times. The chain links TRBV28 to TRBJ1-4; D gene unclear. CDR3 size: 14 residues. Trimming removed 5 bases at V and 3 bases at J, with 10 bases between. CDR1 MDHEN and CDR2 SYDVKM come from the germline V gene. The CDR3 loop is CASSPERANEKLFF. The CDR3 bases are TGTGCCAGCAGTCCCGAGAGAGCTAATGAAAAACTGTTTTTT. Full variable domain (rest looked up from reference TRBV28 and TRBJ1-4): DVKVTQSSRYLVKRTGEKVFLECVQDMDHENMFWYRQDPGLGLRLIYFSYDVKMKEKGDIPEGYSVSREKKERFSLILESASTNQTSMYLCASSPERANEKLFFGSGTQLSVL.